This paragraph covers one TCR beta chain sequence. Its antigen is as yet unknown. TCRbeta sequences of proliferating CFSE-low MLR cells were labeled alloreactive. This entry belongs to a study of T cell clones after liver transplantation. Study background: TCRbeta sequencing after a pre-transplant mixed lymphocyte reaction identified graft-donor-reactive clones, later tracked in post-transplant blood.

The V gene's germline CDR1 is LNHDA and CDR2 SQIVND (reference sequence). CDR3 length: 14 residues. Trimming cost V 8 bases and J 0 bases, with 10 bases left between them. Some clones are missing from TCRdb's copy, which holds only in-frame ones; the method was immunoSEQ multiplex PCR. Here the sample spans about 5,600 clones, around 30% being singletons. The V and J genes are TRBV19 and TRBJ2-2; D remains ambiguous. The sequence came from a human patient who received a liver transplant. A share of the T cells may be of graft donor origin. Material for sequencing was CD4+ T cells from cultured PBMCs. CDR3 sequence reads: CASRGRTNTGELFF. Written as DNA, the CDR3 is TGTGCCAGTCGCGGACGGACGAACACCGGGGAGCTGTTTTTT.